Below are 32 T cell receptor beta chains sequenced from a single sample in a study of cytomegalovirus exposure and HLA in healthy donors. Vbeta (60) and Jbeta (13) primers were used in the PCR. Using immunoSEQ multiplex PCR, the repertoire was profiled, and TCRdb retains in-frame clones only, with some absent. Of about 200,000 clones in the sample, 80% to 90% were seen once. Sequencing used PBMCs. The receptor set was obtained from a man aged 25-45 years in good health and CMV-seronegative.

About this clone itself: Compared with germline, one end of the junction differs, possibly owing to a read error. This sample includes further DNA sequences coding for the same CDR3. The chain carries TRBV2 and TRBJ1-1, with a possible D match to TRBD1 (6 bases). Germline V CDR1 and CDR2: SNHLY, FYNNEI. The CDR3 runs to 11 residues. CDR3 in DNA: TGTGCCAGTCTGACAGGTAATGAAGCCTTCTTT. Amino acid sequence: CASLTGNEAFF.

This clone has just one count. Its ends do not fully match the called genes, so a read error is possible. This sequence joins TRBV4-3 and TRBJ2-6; D possibly corresponds to TRBD1 (6 bases). CDR3 length: 19 residues. Germline lookup yields CDR1 LGHNA and CDR2 YSLEER. DNA for the CDR3: TGCGCCAGCAGCCCCGAAACAGGGAGTGCGTTCTCTGGGGCCAGCGTCCTGACTTTC. It specifies CASSPETGSAFSGASVLTF.

The CDR3 DNA follows: TGTGCCAGCAGTTACCAGGGTTATGGCTACACCTTC. This translates into CASSYQGYGYTF. This sequence joins TRBV6-5 and TRBJ1-2, with D possibly TRBD1 on 5 matching bases. The CDR3 spans 12 residues. Trimming left V 2 bases short and J 5 bases short, with 6 bases between. Germline lookup yields CDR1 MNHEY and CDR2 SVGAGI.

The J gene is TRBJ2-1, the V gene TRBV27, with 8 bases identical to TRBD1. V trimming: 7 bases; J trimming: 8 bases; junction bases outside the gene matches: 10. The CDR3 totals 14 residues. From germline, CDR1 is MNHEY and CDR2 SMNVEV (reference sequence). This chain's CDR3 is CASTDRGPFDEQFF. The CDR3 nucleotides are TGTGCCAGCACAGACAGGGGTCCCTTCGATGAGCAGTTCTTC.

This clone appeared once. The chain employs TRBV7-8 and TRBJ1-1, with TRBD1 identical over 10 bases. J was trimmed by 1 base and V by 6 bases; bases with no gene match: 8. This CDR3 is 16 amino acids long. Germline-derived CDR1 and CDR2 are SGHVS and FQNEAQ. The CDR3 sequence: CASRRQGAIGNTEAFF. The CDR3 DNA is TGTGCCAGCAGGCGACAGGGGGCAATAGGGAACACTGAAGCTTTCTTT. The entire variable domain, with the rest obtained from reference TRBV7-8 and TRBJ1-1, is as follows: GAGVSQSPRYKVAKRGQDVALRCDPISGHVSLFWYQQALGQGPEFLTYFQNEAQLDKSGLPSDRFFAERPEGSVSTLKIQRTQQEDSAVYLCASRRQGAIGNTEAFFGQGTRLTVV.

V gene TRBV6-9 combines with J gene TRBJ2-7, with 8 positions matching TRBD1. Trimming at V came to 1 base and at J to 1 base, leaving 3 bases not matched to a gene. The germline V gene encodes CDR1 MNHGY and CDR2 SVAAGI. CDR3 length equals 15 residues. In nucleotides, the CDR3 is TGTGCCAGCAGTTATTGGACAGGGAAGTCCTACGAGCAGTACTTC. Encoded protein: CASSYWTGKSYEQYF.

This chain uses TRBV6-5 with TRBJ2-5; 9 nucleotides match TRBD1. The CDR3 sequence is 14 residues long. The germline V gene encodes CDR1 MNHEY and CDR2 SVGAGI. Trimming removed 6 bases from V and 1 base from J; junction bases left unmatched: 3. The CDR3, as DNA: TGTGCCAGCAGCTTGACAGGGGGCCAAGAGACCCAGTACTTC. Protein: CASSLTGGQETQYF.

This sequence joins TRBV23-1 and TRBJ1-2; 8 bases match TRBD1. TRBV23-1 is an ORF, with its function uncertain. The CDR3 contains 15 residues. The V gene end was trimmed by 3 bases and the J gene end by 8 bases; junction bases not matched to a gene: 11. In DNA, the CDR3 is TGCGCCAGCAGTCATGCAGGACAGGGCTTTCGCGGCTACACCTTC. It encodes CASSHAGQGFRGYTF.

The J gene is TRBJ2-5, the V gene TRBV9; 8 bases match TRBD2. CDR1 is SGDLS, CDR2 YYNGEE, per germline. This CDR3 contains 15 residues. V lost 4 bases, J lost 1 base, and 6 bases stayed unmatched. The CDR3 loop reads CASSPRGGFQETQYF. CDR3 DNA: TGTGCCAGCAGCCCCCGGGGGGGATTCCAAGAGACCCAGTACTTC.

The V gene is TRBV4-1, the J gene TRBJ1-2, with D possibly being TRBD1 (6 bases). V was pared by 6 bases and J by 2 bases, with 25 bases between. Germline CDR1 and CDR2: MGHRA and YSYEKL. The CDR3 is made up of 18 amino acids. As DNA, the CDR3 is TGCGCCAGCAGATTAAGAGTTTTATCGTTGGGACAAAACTATGGCTACACCTTC. Amino acids: CASRLRVLSLGQNYGYTF.

The chain employs TRBV5-5 and TRBJ2-3; 12 bases align to TRBD2. This CDR3 region has 16 residues. The V and J ends lost 2 bases and 2 bases, in that order; junction bases with no gene match: 3. Germline CDR1 reads SGHKS; CDR2 reads YYEKEE (reference sequence). CDR3 nucleotides: TGTGCCAGCAGCTTTCTAGCGGGGGGGGACACAGATACGCAGTATTTT. This encodes CASSFLAGGDTDTQYF.

This clone has only one observation. The V gene is TRBV6-6, the J gene TRBJ2-2, with D uncertain. The germline V gene has CDR1 MNHNY and CDR2 SVGAGI (reference sequence). Trimming pared 7 bases from V and 4 bases from J, leaving 10 bases between. The CDR3 covers 13 residues. The CDR3 sequence is CASTQASTGELFF. The CDR3 bases are TGTGCCAGCACCCAGGCAAGCACCGGGGAGCTGTTTTTT.

The chain has TRBV5-5 and TRBJ1-2, with D maybe TRBD1 (5 bases). The CDR3 is 17 amino acids. The germline V and J ends were trimmed by 4 bases and 3 bases, with 22 bases remaining between them. The germline gives CDR1 SGHKS, CDR2 YYEKEE (reference sequence). The CDR3 coding sequence is TGTGCCAGCAGCCACACTCCAGGCAGGGCGTTTGACTATGGCTACACCTTC. It specifies CASSHTPGRAFDYGYTF.

The V call is TRBV5-1, the J call TRBJ1-1; 9 bases are shared with TRBD1. Germline loops: CDR1 SGHRS, CDR2 YFSETQ. This CDR3 spans 15 amino acids. The ends lost 7 bases at V and 5 bases at J; junction bases unmatched: 12. CDR3 protein: CASAGPGTGQTEAFF. Here the CDR3 DNA reads TGCGCCAGCGCCGGGCCCGGGACAGGGCAAACTGAAGCTTTCTTT.

V is TRBV19 and J is TRBJ2-1; maybe TRBD1 (5 bases). The CDR3 is 12 amino acids. The V end lost 4 bases, the J end lost 7 bases, and 8 bases lay between the germline ends. CDR1 and CDR2 (germline): LNHDA, SQIVND (reference sequence). In nucleotides, the CDR3 is TGTGCCAGTAGTAACAGGTGGAATGAGCAGTTCTTC. Translating it yields CASSNRWNEQFF.

J is TRBJ1-2 and V is TRBV7-2, with D perhaps matching TRBD1 (6 bases). Germline V gives CDR1 SGHTA, CDR2 FQGNSA. The CDR3 length is 14 residues. Trimming stripped 1 base from V and 8 bases from J, with 14 bases between. The CDR3: CASSLVGGADGYTF. The CDR3 coding sequence is TGTGCCAGCAGCTTAGTGGGGGGGGCGGACGGCTACACCTTC.

The genes are TRBV7-6 and TRBJ2-7; D perhaps matches TRBD2 (5 bases). There are 13 residues in the CDR3. The germline V gene encodes CDR1 SGHVS and CDR2 FNYEAQ. Trimming took 5 bases from V and 4 from J, leaving 12 bases between them. The CDR3 loop is CASSIGEKYEQYF. The CDR3 region has the DNA TGTGCCAGCAGCATTGGGGAGAAGTACGAGCAGTACTTC.

This chain joins TRBV5-1 and TRBJ2-7; TRBD1 agrees at 7 bases. The CDR3 covers 14 residues. J lost 2 bases, V lost 2 bases, and 4 bases had no gene match. The germline V gene encodes CDR1 SGHRS and CDR2 YFSETQ. Here the CDR3 DNA reads TGCGCCAGCAGCTTCGACAGGGCGACCTACGAGCAGTACTTC. Translating it yields CASSFDRATYEQYF.

The V call is TRBV5-1, the J call TRBJ2-7, with D tentatively TRBD1 (5 bases). Germline loops: CDR1 SGHRS, CDR2 YFSETQ. There are 14 residues in the CDR3. V shed 0 bases and J shed 5 bases, with 12 bases lying between them. The CDR3 region has the DNA TGCGCCAGCAGCTTGGCGCAGGGCACGGACGAGCAGTACTTC. Its protein is CASSLAQGTDEQYF.

The V call is TRBV2, the J call TRBJ1-4, with 9 positions matching TRBD1. Germline-derived CDR1 and CDR2 are SNHLY and FYNNEI. The V and J ends lost 5 bases and 3 bases, in that order; junction bases with no gene match: 4. The CDR3 extends over 15 amino acids. CDR3: CASSRTGEPNEKLFF. CDR3 in DNA: TGTGCCAGCAGTAGGACAGGGGAACCTAATGAAAAACTGTTTTTT.

V and J are TRBV11-2 and TRBJ2-7, with no clear D. Germline lookup yields CDR1 SGHAT and CDR2 FQNNGV. The V and J ends lost 2 bases and 6 bases respectively, with 5 bases between them. The CDR3 sequence is 11 residues long. CDR3 loop: CASSLSGEQYF. DNA of the CDR3: TGTGCCAGCAGCTTATCGGGCGAGCAGTACTTC.

The rearrangement links TRBV27 to TRBJ2-2, with 9 bases fitting TRBD1. This CDR3 region has 15 residues. The germline gives CDR1 MNHEY, CDR2 SMNVEV (reference sequence). The V and J ends lost 6 bases and 6 bases, in that order; junction bases with no gene match: 8. In nucleotides, the CDR3 is TGTGCCAGCAGGGGTAGACAGGGGGGAGCCGGGGAGCTGTTTTTT. Protein product: CASRGRQGGAGELFF.

This clone was recorded only once. This chain links TRBV9 with TRBJ2-1; 8 bases fit TRBD1. V shed 0 bases and J 4 bases; nucleotides not matched to a gene: 3. In germline, CDR1 is SGDLS, CDR2 YYNGEE. CDR3 length: 15 amino acids. The CDR3 spells CASSVVGDRYNEQFF. The CDR3 coding sequence is TGTGCCAGCAGCGTAGTAGGGGACAGGTACAATGAGCAGTTCTTC. Filled out from reference TRBV9 and TRBJ2-1, the complete variable domain reads DSGVTQTPKHLITATGQRVTLRCSPRSGDLSVYWYQQSLDQGLQFLIQYYNGEERAKGNILERFSAQQFPDLHSELNLSSLELGDSALYFCASSVVGDRYNEQFFGPGTRLTVL.

V gene TRBV5-6 combines with J gene TRBJ1-6; D not certain. V lost 4 bases and J lost 4, with 9 bases in between. CDR3 length: 14 residues. The germline V gene has CDR1 SGHDT and CDR2 YYEEEE. The CDR3 DNA sequence: TGTGCCAGCAGCCCGCGGGGTTATAATTCACCCCTCCACTTT. Residues: CASSPRGYNSPLHF.

The chain joins TRBV11-3 to TRBJ2-5; 10 positions agree with TRBD1. Germline values: CDR1 SGHNT, CDR2 YENEEA. The CDR3 spans 14 residues. V trimming: 5 bases; J trimming: 6 bases; junction bases outside the gene matches: 6. The CDR3 sequence: CASSRDRGEKTQYF. CDR3 sequence (DNA): TGTGCCAGCAGCCGGGACAGGGGCGAGAAGACCCAGTACTTC.

The CDR3 is CASSSGTGVNEQFF. Here the CDR3 DNA reads TGTGCCAGCAGTTCCGGGACAGGGGTCAATGAGCAGTTCTTC. V gene TRBV6-5 combines with J gene TRBJ2-1; 10 bases line up with TRBD1. The CDR3 covers 14 residues. In germline, CDR1 is MNHEY, CDR2 SVGAGI. J gave up 6 bases and V 4 bases, and 3 bases lay outside the gene matches.

This clone came up a few times. The chain joins TRBV2 to TRBJ1-5; D perhaps matches TRBD1 (5 bases). With 6 bases removed from V and 2 bases from J, the gap between germline ends came to 14 bases. Germline-derived CDR1 and CDR2 are SNHLY and FYNNEI. The CDR3 has 15 residues. The DNA for the CDR3 is TGTGCCAGCAGGGGGACTTCGGGAGGCAATCAGCCCCAGCATTTT. Its translation: CASRGTSGGNQPQHF.

V usage is TRBV2 and J usage is TRBJ1-1; a weak D match, TRBD1 (6 bases). The CDR3 runs to 15 residues. The V gene's germline CDR1 is SNHLY and CDR2 FYNNEI. Trimming removed 2 bases at V and 5 bases at J, with 15 bases between. This CDR3 reads CASSETGGAGTEAFF. CDR3 in DNA: TGTGCCAGCAGTGAAACGGGGGGCGCAGGAACTGAAGCTTTCTTT. The full variable domain, its missing parts supplied by reference TRBV2 and TRBJ1-1, is EPEVTQTPSHQVTQMGQEVILRCVPISNHLYFYWYRQILGQKVEFLVSFYNNEISEKSEIFDDQFSVERPDGSNFTLKIRSTKLEDSAMYFCASSETGGAGTEAFFGQGTRLTVV.

This clone has a handful of counts. The CDR3 here is CASSPGQGARNTGELFF. The CDR3 coding sequence is TGTGCCAGCTCACCGGGACAGGGGGCGCGAAACACCGGGGAGCTGTTTTTT. The chain combines TRBV18 with TRBJ2-2, with 12 bases fitting TRBD1. V lost 3 bases, J lost 2 bases, and 4 bases stayed unmatched. This CDR3 is built from 17 residues. CDR1 is KGHSH and CDR2 is LQKENI in the germline V gene.

The chain joins TRBV29-1 to TRBJ2-3, with a tentative D call TRBD2 (6 bases). The germline gives CDR1 SQVTM, CDR2 ANQGSEA. Trimming pared 2 bases from V and 1 base from J, leaving 13 bases between. The CDR3 has 15 residues. CDR3 sequence reads: CSVERRGGGTDTQYF. CDR3 coding DNA: TGCAGCGTTGAACGGAGGGGAGGTGGCACAGATACGCAGTATTTT.

This chain links TRBV9 with TRBJ2-7; 9 bases fit TRBD1. CDR3 length: 14 residues. J was trimmed by 3 bases and V by 0 bases; bases with no gene match: 1. The germline CDR1 and CDR2 sequences are SGDLS and YYNGEE. The CDR3 loop reads CASSVGTGDYEQYF. DNA of the CDR3: TGTGCCAGCAGCGTAGGGACAGGGGACTACGAGCAGTACTTC.

The chain has TRBV4-2 and TRBJ1-3; the D gene is possibly TRBD1 (6 bases). The CDR3 is 17 residues long. CDR1 LGHNA and CDR2 YNFKEQ come from the germline V gene. Trimming cost V 0 bases and J 0 bases, with 12 bases left between them. The DNA for the CDR3 is TGTGCCAGCAGCCAAGATCAGGGGCCGAGCTCTGGAAACACCATATATTTT. Its translation: CASSQDQGPSSGNTIYF.